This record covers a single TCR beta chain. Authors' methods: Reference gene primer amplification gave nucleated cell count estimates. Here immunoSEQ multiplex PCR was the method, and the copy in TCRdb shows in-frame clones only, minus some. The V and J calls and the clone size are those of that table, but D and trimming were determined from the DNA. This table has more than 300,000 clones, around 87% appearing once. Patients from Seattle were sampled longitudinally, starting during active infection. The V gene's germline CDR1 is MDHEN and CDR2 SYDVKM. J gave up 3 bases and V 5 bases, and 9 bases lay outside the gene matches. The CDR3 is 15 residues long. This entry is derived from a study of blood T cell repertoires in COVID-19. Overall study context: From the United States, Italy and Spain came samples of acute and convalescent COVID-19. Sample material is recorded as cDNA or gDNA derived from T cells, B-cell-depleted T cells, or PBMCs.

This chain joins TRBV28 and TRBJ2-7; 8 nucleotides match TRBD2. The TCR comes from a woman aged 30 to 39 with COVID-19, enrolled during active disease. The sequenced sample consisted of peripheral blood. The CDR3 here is CASSPLRSGSYEQYF. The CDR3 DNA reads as TGTGCCAGCAGTCCCTTGAGGAGCGGGAGCTACGAGCAGTACTTC.